This T cell receptor (beta chain) was captured by sequencing in a study of T cells in Graves' hyperthyroidism and ophthalmopathy. There were TCR beta CDR3 regions amplified from RNA transcripts. The HTBI primer set drove a first-round RT-PCR of the TCR CDR3. A single record per CDR3 protein comes from TCRdb applying MiXCR to the multiplex PCR reads. The sample contains 650,000 to 700,000 distinct CDR3 sequences, around a sixth of which appear only once. Study results and limitations: Before onset, by a median of around six months, the model predicted ophthalmopathy. A model using 13 V-J features told ophthalmopathy apart from stable hyperthyroidism.

Germline trimming cut 8 bases from V and 4 bases from J; bases unmatched to any gene: 5. Germline-derived CDR1 and CDR2 are GTSNPN and SVGIG (reference sequence). The CDR3 is 12 amino acids. This clonotype was seen more than once but under ten times. Its specificity is unknown. Diagnosis of hyperthyroidism was new in patients aged 18 to 65, and its duration was under 2 months. Uncontrolled infection, other autoimmune disease, pregnancy or lactation disqualified patients from enrolment. The TCR originated in a man aged 50-60 years with Graves' hyperthyroidism. Sequenced: blood. The chain has TRBV30 and TRBJ1-1; the match to TRBD1 covers 9 bases. The CDR3 sequence is CAGQGSRTEAFF. The CDR3 DNA is TGTGCCGGACAGGGGTCCCGCACTGAAGCTTTCTTT.